This TCR beta chain emerged from a study of blood T cell repertoires in COVID-19. Study overall: Researchers got acute and convalescent COVID-19 samples from the United States, Italy and Spain. T cells, B-cell-depleted T cells, or PBMCs supplied cDNA or gDNA.

The CDR3 is made up of 15 amino acids. V trimming: 3 bases; J trimming: 5 bases; junction bases outside the gene matches: 9. The germline V gene encodes CDR1 GTSNPN and CDR2 SVGIG (reference sequence). Original processing methods: Reference gene primer amplification gave nucleated cell count estimates. Sequencing used immunoSEQ multiplex PCR; TCRdb keeps in-frame clones, though not all of them. That table is the source of V, J and clone size, and D and trimming were worked out from the DNA. Among roughly 320,000 clones listed, 70% to 90% were seen once. The sequencing input was peripheral blood. The rearrangement uses TRBV30 and TRBJ2-5, with 10 bases matching TRBD1. The TCR was taken from a man between 65 and 85 years old with acute or convalescent COVID-19. The chain's CDR3 is CAWRADRGLQETQYF. In DNA form, the CDR3 reads TGTGCCTGGAGAGCCGACAGGGGGCTTCAGGAGACCCAGTACTTC. The full variable domain, in which reference TRBV30 and TRBJ2-5 provide the parts outside the CDR3, is SQTIHQWPATLVQPVGSPLSLECTVEGTSNPNLYWYRQAAGRGLQLLFYSVGIGQISSEVPQNLSASRPQDRQFILSSKKLLLSDSGFYLCAWRADRGLQETQYFGPGTRLLVL.